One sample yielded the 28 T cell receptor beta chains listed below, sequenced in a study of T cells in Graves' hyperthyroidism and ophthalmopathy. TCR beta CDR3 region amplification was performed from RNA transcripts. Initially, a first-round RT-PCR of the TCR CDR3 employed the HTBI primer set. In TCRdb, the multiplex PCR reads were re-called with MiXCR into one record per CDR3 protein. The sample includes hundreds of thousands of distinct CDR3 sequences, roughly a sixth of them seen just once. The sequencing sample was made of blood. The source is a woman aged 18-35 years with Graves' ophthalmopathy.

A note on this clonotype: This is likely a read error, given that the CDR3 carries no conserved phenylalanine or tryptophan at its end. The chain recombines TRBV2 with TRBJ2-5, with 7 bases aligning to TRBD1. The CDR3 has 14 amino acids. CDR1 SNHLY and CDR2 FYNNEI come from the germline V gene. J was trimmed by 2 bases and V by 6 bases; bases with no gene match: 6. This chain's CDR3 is CASSSGTAQETQYS. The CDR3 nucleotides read TGTGCCAGCAGCTCCGGGACAGCACAAGAGACCCAGTACTCC.

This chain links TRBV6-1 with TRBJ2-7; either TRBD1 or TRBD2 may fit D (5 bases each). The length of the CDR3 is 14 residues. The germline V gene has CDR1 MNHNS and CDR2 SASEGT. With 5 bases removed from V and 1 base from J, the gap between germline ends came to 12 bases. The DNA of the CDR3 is TGTGCCAGCAGTTACGGCAGGGAGTCCTACGAGCAGTACTTC. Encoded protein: CASSYGRESYEQYF.

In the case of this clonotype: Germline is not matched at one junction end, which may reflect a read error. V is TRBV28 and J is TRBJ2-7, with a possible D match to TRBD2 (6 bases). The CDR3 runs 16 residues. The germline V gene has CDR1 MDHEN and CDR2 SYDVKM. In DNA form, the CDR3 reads TGCGCCAGCAGCCTAACTACGGGACTCCTCTCCTACGAGCAGTACTTC. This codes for CASSLTTGLLSYEQYF.

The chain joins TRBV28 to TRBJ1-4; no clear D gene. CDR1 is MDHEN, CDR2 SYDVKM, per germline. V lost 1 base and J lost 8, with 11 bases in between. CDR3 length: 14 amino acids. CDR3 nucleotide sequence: TGTGCCAGCAGTTTATTCGGGATTCGGGAAAAACTGTTTTTT. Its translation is CASSLFGIREKLFF.

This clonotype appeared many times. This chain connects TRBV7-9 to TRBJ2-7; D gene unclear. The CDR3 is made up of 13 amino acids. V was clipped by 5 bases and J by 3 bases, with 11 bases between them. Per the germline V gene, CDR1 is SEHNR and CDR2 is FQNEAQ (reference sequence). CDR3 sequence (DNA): TGTGCCAGCAGCCCGACGGGCAGCTACGAGCAGTACTTC. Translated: CASSPTGSYEQYF. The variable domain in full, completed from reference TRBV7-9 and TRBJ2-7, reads DTGVSQNPRHKITKRGQNVTFRCDPISEHNRLYWYRQTLGQGPEFLTYFQNEAQLEKSRLLSDRFSAERPKGSFSTLEIQRTEQGDSAMYLCASSPTGSYEQYFGPGTRLTVT.

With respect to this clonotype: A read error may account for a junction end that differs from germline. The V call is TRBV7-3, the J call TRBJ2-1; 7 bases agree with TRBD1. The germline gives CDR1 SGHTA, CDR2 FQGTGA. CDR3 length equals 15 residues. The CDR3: CASSARQGLDNEQSF. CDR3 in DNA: TGTGCCAGCAGCGCCCGACAGGGTCTTGACAATGAGCAGTCCTTC.

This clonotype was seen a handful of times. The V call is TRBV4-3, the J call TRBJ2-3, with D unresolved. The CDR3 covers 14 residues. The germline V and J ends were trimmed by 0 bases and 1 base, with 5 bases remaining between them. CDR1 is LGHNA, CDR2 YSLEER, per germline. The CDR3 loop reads CASSQEGRTDTQYF. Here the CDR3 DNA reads TGCGCCAGCAGCCAAGAAGGCCGCACAGATACGCAGTATTTT.

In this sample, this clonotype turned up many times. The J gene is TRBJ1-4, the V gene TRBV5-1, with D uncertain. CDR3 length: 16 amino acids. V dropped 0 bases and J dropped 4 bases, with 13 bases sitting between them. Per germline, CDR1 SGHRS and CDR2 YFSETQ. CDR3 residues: CASSLAGWNSNEKLFF. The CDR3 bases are TGCGCCAGCAGCTTGGCCGGATGGAACAGTAATGAAAAACTGTTTTTT.

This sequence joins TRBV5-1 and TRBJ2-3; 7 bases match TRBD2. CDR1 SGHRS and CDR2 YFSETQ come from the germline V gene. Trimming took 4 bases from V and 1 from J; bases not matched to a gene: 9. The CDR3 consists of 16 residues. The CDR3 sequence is CASSDSSGAGTDTQYF. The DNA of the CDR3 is TGCGCCAGCAGCGACAGCAGCGGGGCTGGCACAGATACGCAGTATTTT. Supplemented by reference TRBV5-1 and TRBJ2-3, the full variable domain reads KAGVTQTPRYLIKTRGQQVTLSCSPISGHRSVSWYQQTPGQGLQFLFEYFSETQRNKGNFPGRFSGRQFSNSRSEMNVSTLELGDSALYLCASSDSSGAGTDTQYFGPGTRLTVL.

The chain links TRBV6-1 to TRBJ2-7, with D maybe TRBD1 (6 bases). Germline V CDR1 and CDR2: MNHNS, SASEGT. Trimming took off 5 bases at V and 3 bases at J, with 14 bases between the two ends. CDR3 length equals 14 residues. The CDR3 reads CASSKSDRVYEQYF. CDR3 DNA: TGTGCCAGCAGTAAGTCGGACAGAGTCTACGAGCAGTACTTC.

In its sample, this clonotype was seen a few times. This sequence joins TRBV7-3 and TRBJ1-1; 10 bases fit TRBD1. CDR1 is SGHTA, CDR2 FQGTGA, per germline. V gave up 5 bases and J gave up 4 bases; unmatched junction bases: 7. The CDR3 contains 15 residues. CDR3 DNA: TGTGCCAGCAGCCCGGGGACAGGGGCTGGCACTGAAGCTTTCTTT. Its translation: CASSPGTGAGTEAFF.

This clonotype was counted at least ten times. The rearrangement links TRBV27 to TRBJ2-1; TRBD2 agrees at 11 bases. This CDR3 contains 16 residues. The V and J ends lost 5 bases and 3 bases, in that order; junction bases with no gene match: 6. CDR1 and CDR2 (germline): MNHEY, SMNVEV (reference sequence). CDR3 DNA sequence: TGTGCCAGCAGTACCCTAGCGGGAGGATACTACAATGAGCAGTTCTTC. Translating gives CASSTLAGGYYNEQFF.

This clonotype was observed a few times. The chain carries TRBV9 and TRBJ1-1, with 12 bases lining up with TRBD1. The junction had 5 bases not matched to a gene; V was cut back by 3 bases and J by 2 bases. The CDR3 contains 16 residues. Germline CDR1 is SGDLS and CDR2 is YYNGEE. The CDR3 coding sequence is TGTGCCAGCAGCGCCCGGGACAGGGGGCTTAACACTGAAGCTTTCTTT. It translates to CASSARDRGLNTEAFF. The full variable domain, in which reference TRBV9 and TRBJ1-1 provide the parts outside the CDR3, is DSGVTQTPKHLITATGQRVTLRCSPRSGDLSVYWYQQSLDQGLQFLIQYYNGEERAKGNILERFSAQQFPDLHSELNLSSLELGDSALYFCASSARDRGLNTEAFFGQGTRLTVV.

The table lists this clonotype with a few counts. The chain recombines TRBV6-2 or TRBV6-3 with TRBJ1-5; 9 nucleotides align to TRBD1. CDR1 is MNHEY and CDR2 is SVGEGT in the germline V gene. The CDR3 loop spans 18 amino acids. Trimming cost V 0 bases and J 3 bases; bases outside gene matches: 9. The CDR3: CASSYSALQGAHNQPQHF. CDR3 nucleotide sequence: TGTGCCAGCAGTTACTCGGCCCTACAGGGGGCCCACAATCAGCCCCAGCATTTT.

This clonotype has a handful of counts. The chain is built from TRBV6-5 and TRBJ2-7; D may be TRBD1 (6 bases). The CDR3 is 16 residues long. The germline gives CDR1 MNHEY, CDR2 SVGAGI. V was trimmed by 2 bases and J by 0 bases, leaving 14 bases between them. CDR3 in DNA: TGTGCCAGCAGTTACACTACAGGGCCCTCCTCCTACGAGCAGTACTTC. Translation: CASSYTTGPSSYEQYF.

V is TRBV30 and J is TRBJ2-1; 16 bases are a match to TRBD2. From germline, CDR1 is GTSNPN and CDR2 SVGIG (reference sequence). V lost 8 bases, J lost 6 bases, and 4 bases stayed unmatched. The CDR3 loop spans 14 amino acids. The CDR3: CAGTSGGGGNEQFF. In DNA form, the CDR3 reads TGTGCCGGGACTAGCGGGGGGGGGGGCAATGAGCAGTTCTTC.

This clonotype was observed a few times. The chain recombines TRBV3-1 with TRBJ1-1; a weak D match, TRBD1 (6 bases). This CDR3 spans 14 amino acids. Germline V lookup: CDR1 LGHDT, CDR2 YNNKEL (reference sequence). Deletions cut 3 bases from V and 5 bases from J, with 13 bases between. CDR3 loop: CASSHQTGFTEAFF. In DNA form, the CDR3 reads TGTGCCAGCAGCCACCAGACAGGTTTTACTGAAGCTTTCTTT.

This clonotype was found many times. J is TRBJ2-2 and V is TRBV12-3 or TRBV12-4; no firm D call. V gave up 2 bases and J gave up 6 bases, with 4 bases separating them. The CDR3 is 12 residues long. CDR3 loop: CASSLKAGELFF. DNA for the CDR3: TGTGCCAGCAGTTTAAAGGCCGGGGAGCTGTTTTTT.

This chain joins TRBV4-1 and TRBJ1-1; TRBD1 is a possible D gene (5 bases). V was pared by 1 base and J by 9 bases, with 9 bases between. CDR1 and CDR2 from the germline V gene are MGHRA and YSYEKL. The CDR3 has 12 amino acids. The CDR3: CASSQAGVKAFF. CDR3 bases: TGCGCCAGCAGCCAAGCGGGGGTCAAAGCTTTCTTT.

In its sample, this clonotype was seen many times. CDR3 sequence: CASSEVGEGGELFF. As DNA, the CDR3 is TGTGCCAGCAGTGAAGTCGGGGAGGGCGGGGAGCTGTTTTTT. The gene calls are TRBV6-1 and TRBJ2-2; TRBD2 matches 7 bases. The CDR3 contains 14 residues. The ends lost 1 base at V and 7 bases at J; junction bases unmatched: 3. Per germline, CDR1 MNHNS and CDR2 SASEGT.

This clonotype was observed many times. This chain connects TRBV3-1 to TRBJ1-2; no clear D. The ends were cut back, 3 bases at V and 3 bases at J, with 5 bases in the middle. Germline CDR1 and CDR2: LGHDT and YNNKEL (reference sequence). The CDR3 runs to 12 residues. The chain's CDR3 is CASSQRDYGYTF. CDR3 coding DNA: TGTGCCAGCAGCCAGAGGGACTATGGCTACACCTTC.

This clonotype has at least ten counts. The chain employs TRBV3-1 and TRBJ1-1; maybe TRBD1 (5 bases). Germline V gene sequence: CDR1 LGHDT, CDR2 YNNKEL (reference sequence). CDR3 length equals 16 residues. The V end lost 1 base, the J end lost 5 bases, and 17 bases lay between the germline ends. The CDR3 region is CASSQVGGGYRTEAFF. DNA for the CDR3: TGTGCCAGCAGCCAAGTTGGCGGGGGTTATCGGACTGAAGCTTTCTTT.

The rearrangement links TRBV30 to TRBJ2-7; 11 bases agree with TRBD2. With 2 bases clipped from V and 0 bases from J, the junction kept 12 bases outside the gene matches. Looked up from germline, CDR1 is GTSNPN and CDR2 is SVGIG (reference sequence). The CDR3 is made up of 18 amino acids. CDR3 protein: CAWSTGTSGTLSSYEQYF. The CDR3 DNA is TGTGCCTGGAGTACCGGGACTAGCGGCACCTTAAGCTCCTACGAGCAGTACTTC.

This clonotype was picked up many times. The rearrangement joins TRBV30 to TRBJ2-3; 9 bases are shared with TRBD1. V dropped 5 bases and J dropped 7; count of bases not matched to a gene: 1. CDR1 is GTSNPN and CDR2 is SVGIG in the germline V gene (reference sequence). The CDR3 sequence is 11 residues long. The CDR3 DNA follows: TGTGCCTGGGGGACAGGGTATACGCAGTATTTT. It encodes CAWGTGYTQYF.

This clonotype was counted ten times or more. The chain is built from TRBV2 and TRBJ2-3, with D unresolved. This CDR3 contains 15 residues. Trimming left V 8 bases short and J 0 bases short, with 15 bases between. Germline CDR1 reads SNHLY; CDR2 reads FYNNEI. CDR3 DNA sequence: TGTGCCAGCTCGCCCGAGTCGACTAGCACAGATACGCAGTATTTT. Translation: CASSPESTSTDTQYF.

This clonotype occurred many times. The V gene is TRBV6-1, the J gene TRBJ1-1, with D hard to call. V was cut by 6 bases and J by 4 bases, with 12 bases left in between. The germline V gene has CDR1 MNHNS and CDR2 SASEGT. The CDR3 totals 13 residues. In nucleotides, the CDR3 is TGTGCCAGCAGGGACCGGGGAGGCACTGAAGCTTTCTTT. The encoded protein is CASRDRGGTEAFF.

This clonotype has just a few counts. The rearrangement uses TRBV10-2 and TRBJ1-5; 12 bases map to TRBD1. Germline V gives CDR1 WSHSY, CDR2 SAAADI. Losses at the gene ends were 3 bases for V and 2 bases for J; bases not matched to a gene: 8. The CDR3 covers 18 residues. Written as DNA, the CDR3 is TGCGCCAGCAGTGATCCGGGACAGGGGGCGGGGGGCAATCAGCCCCAGCATTTT. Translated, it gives CASSDPGQGAGGNQPQHF.

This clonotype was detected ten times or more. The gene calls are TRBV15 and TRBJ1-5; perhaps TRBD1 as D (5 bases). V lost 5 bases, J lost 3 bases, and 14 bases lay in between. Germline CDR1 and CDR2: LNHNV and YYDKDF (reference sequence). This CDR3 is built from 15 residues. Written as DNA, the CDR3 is TGTGCCACCAGCCGCCAAGGGACCTACAATCAGCCCCAGCATTTT. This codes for CATSRQGTYNQPQHF.